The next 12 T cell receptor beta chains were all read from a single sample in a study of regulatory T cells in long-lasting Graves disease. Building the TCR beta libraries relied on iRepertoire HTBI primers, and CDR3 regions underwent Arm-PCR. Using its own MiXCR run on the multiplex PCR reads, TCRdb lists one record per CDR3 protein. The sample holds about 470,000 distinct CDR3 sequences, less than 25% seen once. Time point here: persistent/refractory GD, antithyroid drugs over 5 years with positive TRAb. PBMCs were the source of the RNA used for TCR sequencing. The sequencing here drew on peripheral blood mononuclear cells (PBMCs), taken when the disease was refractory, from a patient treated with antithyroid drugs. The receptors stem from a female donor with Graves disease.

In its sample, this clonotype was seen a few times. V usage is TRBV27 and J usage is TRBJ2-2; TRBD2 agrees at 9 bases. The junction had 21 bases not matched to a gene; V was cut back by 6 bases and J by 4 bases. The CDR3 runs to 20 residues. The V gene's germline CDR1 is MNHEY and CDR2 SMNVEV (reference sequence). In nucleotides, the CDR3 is TGTGCCAGCAGACTGGGCACCGTGGGGCGGGAGGGCCGCCTCACCGGGGAGCTGTTTTTT. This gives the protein CASRLGTVGREGRLTGELFF.

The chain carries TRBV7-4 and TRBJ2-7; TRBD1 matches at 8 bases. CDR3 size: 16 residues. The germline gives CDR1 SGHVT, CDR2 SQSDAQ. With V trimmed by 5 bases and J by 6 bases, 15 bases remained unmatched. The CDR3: CASSLDRVGLGGEQYF. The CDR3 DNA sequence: TGTGCCAGCAGCCTGGACAGGGTAGGTCTCGGCGGCGAGCAGTACTTC.

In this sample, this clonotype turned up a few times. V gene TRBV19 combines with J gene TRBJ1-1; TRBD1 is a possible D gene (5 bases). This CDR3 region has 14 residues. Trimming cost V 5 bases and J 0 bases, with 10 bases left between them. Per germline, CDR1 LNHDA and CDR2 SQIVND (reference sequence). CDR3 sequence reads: CASSRRELNTEAFF. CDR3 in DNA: TGTGCCAGTAGTCGCAGGGAATTGAACACTGAAGCTTTCTTT.

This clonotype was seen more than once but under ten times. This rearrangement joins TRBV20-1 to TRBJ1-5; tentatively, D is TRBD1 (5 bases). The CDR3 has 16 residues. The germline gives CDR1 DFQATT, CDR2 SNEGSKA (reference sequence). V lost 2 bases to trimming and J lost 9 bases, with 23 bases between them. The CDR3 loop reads CSARHQTLQVPRPQHF. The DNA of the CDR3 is TGCAGTGCTAGACACCAAACCTTACAGGTTCCAAGGCCCCAGCATTTT.

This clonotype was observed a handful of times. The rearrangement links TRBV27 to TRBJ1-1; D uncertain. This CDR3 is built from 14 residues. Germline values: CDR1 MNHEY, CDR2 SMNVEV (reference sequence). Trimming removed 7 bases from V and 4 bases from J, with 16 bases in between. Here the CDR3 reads CASIWTCWSTEAFF. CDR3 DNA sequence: TGTGCCAGCATTTGGACGTGTTGGAGCACTGAAGCTTTCTTT.

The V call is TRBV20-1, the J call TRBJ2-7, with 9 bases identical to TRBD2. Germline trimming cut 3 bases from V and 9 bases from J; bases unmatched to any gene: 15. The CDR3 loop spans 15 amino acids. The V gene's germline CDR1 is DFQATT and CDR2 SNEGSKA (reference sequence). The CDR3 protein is CSASRSSGIAGGQYF. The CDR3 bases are TGCAGTGCTAGTCGGTCTAGCGGGATAGCAGGCGGGCAGTACTTC.

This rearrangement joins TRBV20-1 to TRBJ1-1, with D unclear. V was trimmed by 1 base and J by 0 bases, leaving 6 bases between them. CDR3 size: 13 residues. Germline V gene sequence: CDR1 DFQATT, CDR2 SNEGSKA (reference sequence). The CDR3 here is CSARVSLNTEAFF. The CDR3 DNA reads TGCAGTGCTAGAGTCAGCCTGAACACTGAAGCTTTCTTT.

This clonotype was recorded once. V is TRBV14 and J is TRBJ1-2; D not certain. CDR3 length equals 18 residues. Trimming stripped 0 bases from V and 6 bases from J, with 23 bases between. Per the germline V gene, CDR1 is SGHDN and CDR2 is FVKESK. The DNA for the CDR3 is TGTGCCAGCAGCCAAGATTCTGATTGGGTCGGTAAGAGGAATGGCTACACCTTC. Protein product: CASSQDSDWVGKRNGYTF.

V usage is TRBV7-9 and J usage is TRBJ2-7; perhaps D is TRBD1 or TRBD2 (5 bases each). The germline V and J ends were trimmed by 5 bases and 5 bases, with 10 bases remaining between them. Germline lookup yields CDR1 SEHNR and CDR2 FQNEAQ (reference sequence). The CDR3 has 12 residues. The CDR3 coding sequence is TGTGCCAGCAGCGGCCTGGGGGACGAGCAGTACTTC. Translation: CASSGLGDEQYF.

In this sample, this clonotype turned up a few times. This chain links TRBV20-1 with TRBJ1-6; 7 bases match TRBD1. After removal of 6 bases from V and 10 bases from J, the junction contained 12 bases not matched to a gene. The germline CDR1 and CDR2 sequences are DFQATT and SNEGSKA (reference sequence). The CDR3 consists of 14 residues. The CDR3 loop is CSARRGHLRSPLHF. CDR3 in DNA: TGCAGTGCCCGAAGGGGGCATTTACGCTCACCCCTCCACTTT.

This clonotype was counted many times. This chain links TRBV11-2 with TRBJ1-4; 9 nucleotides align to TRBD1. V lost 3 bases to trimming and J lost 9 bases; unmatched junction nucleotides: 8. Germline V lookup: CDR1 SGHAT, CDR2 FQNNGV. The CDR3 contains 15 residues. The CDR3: CASSFPGTGTQKLFF. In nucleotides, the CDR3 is TGTGCCAGCAGCTTCCCCGGGACAGGGACACAAAAACTGTTTTTT.

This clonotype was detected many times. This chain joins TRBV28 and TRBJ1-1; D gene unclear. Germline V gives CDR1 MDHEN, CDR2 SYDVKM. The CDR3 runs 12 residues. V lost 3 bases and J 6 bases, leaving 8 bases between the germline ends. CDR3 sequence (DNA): TGTGCCAGCAGTTTGATTCTGGCTGAAGCTTTCTTT. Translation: CASSLILAEAFF.